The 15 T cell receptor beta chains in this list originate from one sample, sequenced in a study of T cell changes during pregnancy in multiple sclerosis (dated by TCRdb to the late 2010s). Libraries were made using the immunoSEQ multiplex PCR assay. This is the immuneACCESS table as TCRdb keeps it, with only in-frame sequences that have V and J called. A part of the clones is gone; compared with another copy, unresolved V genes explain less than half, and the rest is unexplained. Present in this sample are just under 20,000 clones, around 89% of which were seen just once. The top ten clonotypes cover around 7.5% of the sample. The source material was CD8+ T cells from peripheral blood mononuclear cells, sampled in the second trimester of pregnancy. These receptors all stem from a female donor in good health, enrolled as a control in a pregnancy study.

The CDR3 DNA sequence: TGTGCCAGCAGCCACGGACAGGCCCTGAAAGGATACTATGGCTACACCTTC. Protein: CASSHGQALKGYYGYTF. The chain recombines TRBV27 with TRBJ1-2, with 7 positions matching TRBD1. The CDR3 runs to 17 residues. Germline lookup yields CDR1 MNHEY and CDR2 SMNVEV (reference sequence). With V trimmed by 6 bases and J by 3 bases, 16 bases remained unmatched.

CDR3 in DNA: TGTGCCATCAGTGAGTCGGGAGGATTGAACACTGAAGCTTTCTTT. It is translated as CAISESGGLNTEAFF. The V and J genes are TRBV10-3 and TRBJ1-1; D gene ambiguous. This CDR3 region has 15 residues. The V gene's germline CDR1 is ENHRY and CDR2 SYGVKD. Trimming took 0 bases from V and 0 from J, leaving 8 bases between them.

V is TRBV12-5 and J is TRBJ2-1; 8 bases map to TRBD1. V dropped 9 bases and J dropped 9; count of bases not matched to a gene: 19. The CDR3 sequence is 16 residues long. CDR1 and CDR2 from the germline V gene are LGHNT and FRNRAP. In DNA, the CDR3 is TGTGCTAGACGCTTCAGGGGGCGAGGAGCTGAAGGTGAGCAGTTCTTC. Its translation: CARRFRGRGAEGEQFF.

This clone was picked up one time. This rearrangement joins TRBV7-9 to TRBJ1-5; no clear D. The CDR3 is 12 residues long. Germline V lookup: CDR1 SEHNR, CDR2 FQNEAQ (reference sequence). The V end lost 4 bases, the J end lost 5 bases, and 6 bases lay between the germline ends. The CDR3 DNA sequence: TGTGCCAGCAGCTCCACAGATCAGCCCCAGCATTTT. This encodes CASSSTDQPQHF. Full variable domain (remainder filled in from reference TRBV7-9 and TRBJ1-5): DTGVSQNPRHKITKRGQNVTFRCDPISEHNRLYWYRQTLGQGPEFLTYFQNEAQLEKSRLLSDRFSAERPKGSFSTLEIQRTEQGDSAMYLCASSSTDQPQHFGDGTRLSIL.

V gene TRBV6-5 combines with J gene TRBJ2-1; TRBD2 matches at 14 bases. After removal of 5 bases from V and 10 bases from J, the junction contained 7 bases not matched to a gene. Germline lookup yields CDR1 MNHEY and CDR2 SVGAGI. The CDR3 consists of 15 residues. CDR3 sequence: CASSGGLAGDREQFF. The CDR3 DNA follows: TGTGCCAGCAGTGGGGGACTAGCGGGAGACCGGGAGCAGTTCTTC.

CDR3 coding DNA: TGTGCCAGCACCAAAGCGCGTCGGGTAAATCAGCCCCAGCATTTT. Amino acids: CASTKARRVNQPQHF. The rearrangement uses TRBV28 and TRBJ1-5; the D is unclear. CDR1 is MDHEN, CDR2 SYDVKM, per germline. The CDR3 runs 15 residues. Trimming took 7 bases from V and 4 from J, leaving 17 bases between them.

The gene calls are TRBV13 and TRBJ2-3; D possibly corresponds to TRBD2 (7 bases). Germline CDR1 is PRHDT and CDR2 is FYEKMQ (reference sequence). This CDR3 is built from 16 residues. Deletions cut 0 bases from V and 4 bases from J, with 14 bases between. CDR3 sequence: CASSLGDAGAADTQYF. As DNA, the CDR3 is TGTGCCAGCAGCTTAGGCGATGCGGGGGCCGCAGATACGCAGTATTTT.

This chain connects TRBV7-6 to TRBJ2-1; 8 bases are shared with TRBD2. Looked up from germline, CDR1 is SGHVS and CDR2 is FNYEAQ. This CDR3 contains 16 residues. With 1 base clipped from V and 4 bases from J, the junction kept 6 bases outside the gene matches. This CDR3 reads CASSLGASGLYNEQFF. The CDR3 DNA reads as TGTGCCAGCAGCTTAGGGGCTAGCGGGCTGTACAATGAGCAGTTCTTC.

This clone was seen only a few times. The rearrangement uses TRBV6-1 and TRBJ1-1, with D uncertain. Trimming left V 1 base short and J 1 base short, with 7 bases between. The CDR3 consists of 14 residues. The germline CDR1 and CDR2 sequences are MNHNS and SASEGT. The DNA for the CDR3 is TGTGCCAGCAGTGAAGGCGCTGAGAACACTGAAGCTTTCTTT. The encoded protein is CASSEGAENTEAFF.

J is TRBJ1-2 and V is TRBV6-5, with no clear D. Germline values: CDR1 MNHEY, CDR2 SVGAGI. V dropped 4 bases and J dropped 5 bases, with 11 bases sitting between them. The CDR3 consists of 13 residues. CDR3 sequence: CASSSPVLYGYTF. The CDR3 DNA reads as TGTGCCAGCAGTTCACCAGTACTATATGGCTACACCTTC.

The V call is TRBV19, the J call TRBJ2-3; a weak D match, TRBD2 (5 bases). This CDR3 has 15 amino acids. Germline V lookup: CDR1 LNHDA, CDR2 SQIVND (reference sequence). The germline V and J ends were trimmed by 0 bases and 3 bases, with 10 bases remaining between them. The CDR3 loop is CASSIDDSETDTQYF. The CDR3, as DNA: TGTGCCAGTAGTATAGATGATAGCGAGACAGATACGCAGTATTTT.

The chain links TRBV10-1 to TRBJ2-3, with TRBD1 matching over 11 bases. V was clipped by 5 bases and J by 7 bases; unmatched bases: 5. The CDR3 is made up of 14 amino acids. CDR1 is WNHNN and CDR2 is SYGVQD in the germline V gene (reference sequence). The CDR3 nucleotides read TGCGCCAGCAGTCTGGACAGGGGGCGCAATACGCAGTATTTT. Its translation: CASSLDRGRNTQYF.

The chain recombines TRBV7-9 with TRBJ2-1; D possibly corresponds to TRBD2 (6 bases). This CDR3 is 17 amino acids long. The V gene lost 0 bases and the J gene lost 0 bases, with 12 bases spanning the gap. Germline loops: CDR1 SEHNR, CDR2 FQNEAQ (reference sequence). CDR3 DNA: TGTGCCAGCAGCTTAGCGGTTCGGGGGAGCTCCTACAATGAGCAGTTCTTC. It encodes CASSLAVRGSSYNEQFF.

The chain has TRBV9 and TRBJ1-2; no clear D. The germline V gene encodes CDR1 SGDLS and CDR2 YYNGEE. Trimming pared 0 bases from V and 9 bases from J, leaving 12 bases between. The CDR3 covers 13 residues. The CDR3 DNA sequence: TGTGCCAGCAGCGTAGAGGCCCCGCGGCGCTACACCTTC. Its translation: CASSVEAPRRYTF.

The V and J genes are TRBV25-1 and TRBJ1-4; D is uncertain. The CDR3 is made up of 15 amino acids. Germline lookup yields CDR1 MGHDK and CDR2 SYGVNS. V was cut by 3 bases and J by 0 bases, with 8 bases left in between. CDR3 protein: CASSDPSSTNEKLFF. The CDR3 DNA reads TGTGCCAGCAGTGATCCGTCCTCAACTAATGAAAAACTGTTTTTT.